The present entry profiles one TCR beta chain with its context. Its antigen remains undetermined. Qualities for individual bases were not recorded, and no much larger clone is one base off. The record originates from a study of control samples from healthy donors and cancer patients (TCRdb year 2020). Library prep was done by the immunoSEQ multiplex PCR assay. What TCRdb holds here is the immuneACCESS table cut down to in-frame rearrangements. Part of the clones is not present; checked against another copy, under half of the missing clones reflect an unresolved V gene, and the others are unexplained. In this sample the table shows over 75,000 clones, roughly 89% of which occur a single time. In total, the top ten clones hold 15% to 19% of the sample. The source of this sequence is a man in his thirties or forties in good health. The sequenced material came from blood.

The sequenced DNA: TGTGCCACCAGCAGAAACCCCCCGACGCCAGGTACCACTGATAATTCACCCCTCCACTTT. It translates as CATSRNPPTPGTTDNSPLHF. The rearranged segments are TRBV15 and TRBJ1-6; the D gene cannot be resolved reliably. CDR1 LNHNV and CDR2 YYDKDF are derived from the germline V gene (reference sequence). Measured from the cysteine to the phenylalanine, the CDR3 is 20 residues long. CDR3 DNA only is kept here, 60 bases in frame from base 1. V loses 2 bases, J loses 5 bases, and the germline ends lie 25 bases apart.